A selection of T cell receptor beta chains follows, all from one sample in a study of blood T cell repertoires in COVID-19. Profiling relied on immunoSEQ multiplex PCR, and the TCRdb table lists in-frame clones only, not all of them. Of approximately 110,000 clones listed, about three quarters are singletons. The source material was peripheral blood. All receptors come from a woman aged 70-85 years with acute or convalescent COVID-19. Each CDR3 is given with its conserved first and last residue. The D gene is left open where the match is weak. Only some rows state a clone size, as once, few, many or a class for expanded clones.

CDR3: CASSLSTGTGKATQYF; DNA: TGTGCCAGCAGCCTTTCCACTGGGACAGGGAAGGCGACCCAGTACTTC; J: TRBJ2-5; D: TRBD1; size: .; V: TRBV11-3
CDR3: CASRQPGQGQETQYF; DNA: TGCGCCAGCAGACAACCGGGACAGGGGCAAGAGACCCAGTACTTC; J: TRBJ2-5; D: TRBD1; size: .; V: TRBV5-1
CDR3: CASSPRTSGVYTGELFF; DNA: TGTGCCAGCAGCCCTAGGACTAGCGGAGTTTACACCGGGGAGCTGTTTTTT; J: TRBJ2-2; D: TRBD2; size: few; V: TRBV27
CDR3: CSVVDRGGTNEKLFF; DNA: TGCAGCGTCGTGGACAGGGGGGGAACTAATGAAAAACTGTTTTTT; J: TRBJ1-4; D: TRBD1; size: .; V: TRBV29-1
CDR3: CASSLRWATGGTIRYGYTF; DNA: TGTGCCAGCAGCTTAAGATGGGCGACAGGGGGAACGATCCGCTATGGCTACACCTTC; J: TRBJ1-2; D: TRBD1; size: once; V: TRBV7-9
CDR3: CASSLTRSSYNEQFF; DNA: TGCGCCAGCAGCTTGACCCGGAGCTCCTACAATGAGCAGTTCTTC; J: TRBJ2-1; D: .; size: few; V: TRBV5-1
CDR3: CASSQPPTDEQFF; DNA: TGTGCCAGCAGCCAACCGCCAACGGATGAGCAGTTCTTC; J: TRBJ2-1; D: .; size: .; V: TRBV6-2/TRBV6-3
CDR3: CATTEGGSTEAFF; DNA: TGTGCCACCACCGAGGGGGGGAGCACTGAAGCTTTCTTT; J: TRBJ1-1; D: .; size: few; V: TRBV24-1
CDR3: CASSRGGQGNTGELFF; DNA: TGTGCCAGCAGCCGGGGGGGACAGGGGAACACCGGGGAGCTGTTTTTT; J: TRBJ2-2; D: TRBD1; size: .; V: TRBV3-1/TRBV3-2
CDR3: CASSTNLQGADSYEQYF; DNA: TGTGCCAGCAGTACAAATCTACAGGGGGCTGACTCCTACGAGCAGTACTTC; J: TRBJ2-7; D: TRBD1; size: .; V: TRBV27
CDR3: CASSIPGQGYSNQPQHF; DNA: TGCGCCAGCAGCATCCCGGGACAGGGGTATAGCAATCAGCCCCAGCATTTT; J: TRBJ1-5; D: TRBD1; size: .; V: TRBV10-2
CDR3: CASSLGGSGTATNEKLFF; DNA: TGCGCCAGCAGCTTGGGGGGGAGTGGGACTGCAACTAATGAAAAACTGTTTTTT; J: TRBJ1-4; D: .; size: .; V: TRBV5-1
CDR3: CASSPMGGGTEAFF; DNA: TGTGCCAGCTCACCAATGGGGGGTGGCACTGAAGCTTTCTTT; J: TRBJ1-1; D: .; size: few; V: TRBV18
CDR3: CASSLTGKNTGELFF; DNA: TGTGCCAGCAGCTTAACGGGGAAGAACACCGGGGAGCTGTTTTTT; J: TRBJ2-2; D: .; size: .; V: TRBV11-3
CDR3: CASRGPGGSSYNEQFF; DNA: TGTGCCAGCAGAGGCCCCGGGGGGAGCTCCTACAATGAGCAGTTCTTC; J: TRBJ2-1; D: TRBD2; size: .; V: TRBV28
CDR3: CATSDGGASSYNEQFF; DNA: TGTGCCACCAGTGACGGGGGGGCCTCCTCCTACAATGAGCAGTTCTTC; J: TRBJ2-1; D: TRBD2; size: .; V: TRBV24-1
CDR3: CASSWPNAGYEQYF; DNA: TGTGCCAGCAGCTGGCCTAACGCGGGCTACGAGCAGTACTTC; J: TRBJ2-7; D: .; size: .; V: TRBV13